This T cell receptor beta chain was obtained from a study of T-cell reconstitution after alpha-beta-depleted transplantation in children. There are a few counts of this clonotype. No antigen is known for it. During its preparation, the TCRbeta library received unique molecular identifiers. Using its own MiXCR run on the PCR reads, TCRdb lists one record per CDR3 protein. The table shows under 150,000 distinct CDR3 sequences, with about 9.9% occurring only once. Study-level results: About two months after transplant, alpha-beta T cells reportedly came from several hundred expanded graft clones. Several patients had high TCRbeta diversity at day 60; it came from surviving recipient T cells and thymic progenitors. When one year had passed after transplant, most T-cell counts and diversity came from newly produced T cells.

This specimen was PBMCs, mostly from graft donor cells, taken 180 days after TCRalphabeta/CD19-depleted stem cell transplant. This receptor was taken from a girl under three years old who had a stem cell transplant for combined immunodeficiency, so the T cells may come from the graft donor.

As DNA, the CDR3 is TGCAGTGCTAGTTGGGGCAGTCCTGGCACAGATACGCAGTATTTT. Protein product: CSASWGSPGTDTQYF. The chain carries TRBV20-1 and TRBJ2-3; a weak D match, TRBD1 (5 bases). In germline, CDR1 is DFQATT, CDR2 SNEGSKA (reference sequence). V lost 3 bases to trimming and J lost 1 base, with 14 bases between them. The CDR3 consists of 15 residues.